Below, 27 T cell receptor beta chains from the same sample are listed, as sequenced in a study of long-term antiretroviral therapy in people with HIV. Running of the v3.0 immunoSEQ assay took place at survey level. TCRdb's table, derived via immunoSEQ multiplex PCR, lists solely in-frame clones and lacks some. The table has fewer than 20,000 clones, under 90% seen once. Specimen: unsorted PBMCs, collected 0.1 years after starting antiretroviral therapy. Receptors originate from a man younger than 30 with HIV.

The chain employs TRBV19 and TRBJ1-1; TRBD1 might be the D (5 bases). Deletions cut 4 bases from V and 1 base from J, with 19 bases between. There are 17 residues in the CDR3. Looked up from germline, CDR1 is LNHDA and CDR2 is SQIVND (reference sequence). The CDR3 sequence is CASSNFGGGRANTEAFF. The DNA for the CDR3 is TGTGCCAGTAGTAACTTTGGGGGTGGTCGGGCGAACACTGAAGCTTTCTTT.

The gene calls are TRBV4-3 and TRBJ1-2; unclear D gene. Germline V gene data show CDR1 as LGHNA and CDR2 as YSLEER. V lost 5 bases and J 7 bases, leaving 14 bases between the germline ends. There are 13 residues in the CDR3. CDR3 sequence: CASSSPGLRGYTF. The CDR3 DNA is TGCGCCAGCAGCTCTCCGGGTTTGCGTGGCTACACCTTC.

The DNA of the CDR3 is TGTGCCACCAGCAGAGATTCGGGAGGGGAGACCGGGGAGCTGTTTTTT. Translated, it gives CATSRDSGGETGELFF. The gene calls are TRBV15 and TRBJ2-2; 8 bases are a match to TRBD2. The V and J ends lost 0 bases and 5 bases, in that order; junction bases with no gene match: 5. Germline lookup yields CDR1 LNHNV and CDR2 YYDKDF (reference sequence). This CDR3 is built from 16 residues.

This chain uses TRBV11-1 with TRBJ1-5; no clear D gene. CDR3 length: 13 amino acids. Germline-derived CDR1 and CDR2 are SGHAT and FQDESV (reference sequence). V was clipped by 2 bases and J by 5 bases, with 7 bases between them. Here the CDR3 DNA reads TGTGCCAGCAGCTTATCGTCCGATCAGCCCCAGCATTTT. This gives the protein CASSLSSDQPQHF.

The chain employs TRBV7-9 and TRBJ1-2, with 12 bases aligning to TRBD1. The CDR3 consists of 15 residues. Germline CDR1 SEHNR, CDR2 FQNEAQ (reference sequence). V trimming: 4 bases; J trimming: 7 bases; junction bases outside the gene matches: 7. The CDR3 coding sequence is TGTGCCAGCAGCTCCCGGGACAGGGGGCTTATTGGCTACACCTTC. Translation gives CASSSRDRGLIGYTF.

CDR3 loop: CASSEGLDSTGELFF. The CDR3 DNA reads as TGTGCCAGCAGCGAAGGACTAGACTCCACCGGGGAGCTGTTTTTT. This chain joins TRBV5-6 and TRBJ2-2; 7 bases line up with TRBD2. The CDR3 covers 15 residues. Germline V gives CDR1 SGHDT, CDR2 YYEEEE. V lost 4 bases, J lost 4 bases, and 7 bases stayed unmatched.

The chain carries TRBV2 and TRBJ1-2; D is perhaps TRBD1 (5 bases). CDR3 length: 14 residues. Per germline, CDR1 SNHLY and CDR2 FYNNEI. V dropped 4 bases and J dropped 2 bases, with 11 bases sitting between them. Written as DNA, the CDR3 is TGTGCCAGCAGTGGAACAGGTTTCAACTATGGCTACACCTTC. Its protein product is CASSGTGFNYGYTF.

The genes are TRBV6-1 and TRBJ2-2; either TRBD1 or TRBD2 may supply D (5 bases each). The germline V gene has CDR1 MNHNS and CDR2 SASEGT. The V gene lost 4 bases and the J gene lost 4 bases, with 13 bases spanning the gap. The CDR3 spans 15 residues. The CDR3 nucleotides are TGTGCCAGCAGTGTGGGGGTAGGGCCCACCGGGGAGCTGTTTTTT. Amino acids: CASSVGVGPTGELFF.

This clone is medium-sized (0.01 to 0.1%) in the sample. The chain links TRBV27 to TRBJ2-3, with 8 bases matching TRBD1. The V gene's germline CDR1 is MNHEY and CDR2 SMNVEV (reference sequence). The ends lost 7 bases at V and 3 bases at J; junction bases unmatched: 15. This CDR3 comprises 17 residues. The CDR3 protein is CASTPLRTGTYTDTQYF. The CDR3, as DNA: TGTGCCAGCACACCCCTAAGGACAGGGACTTATACAGATACGCAGTATTTT.

The V call is TRBV6-6, the J call TRBJ2-3, with no clear D. The germline gives CDR1 MNHNY, CDR2 SVGAGI (reference sequence). This CDR3 has 11 residues. V dropped 10 bases and J dropped 3 bases, with 8 bases sitting between them. DNA for the CDR3: TGTGCCACCGATCGAACAGATACGCAGTATTTT. The encoded protein is CATDRTDTQYF.

J is TRBJ2-1 and V is TRBV27, with D possibly matching TRBD2 (5 bases). The CDR3 is 11 residues long. V lost 5 bases and J 7 bases, leaving 6 bases between the germline ends. Germline assignment: CDR1 MNHEY and CDR2 SMNVEV (reference sequence). CDR3 protein: CASSEGNEQFF. The CDR3 DNA follows: TGTGCCAGCAGTGAGGGAAATGAGCAGTTCTTC.

V is TRBV11-3 and J is TRBJ1-3; TRBD1 matches at 8 bases. Germline V gene data show CDR1 as SGHNT and CDR2 as YENEEA. CDR3 length: 17 residues. Germline trimming cut 5 bases from V and 0 bases from J; bases unmatched to any gene: 9. CDR3 residues: CASSPPADRDSGNTIYF. In DNA, the CDR3 is TGTGCCAGCAGCCCCCCCGCGGACAGGGACTCTGGAAACACCATATATTTT.

The chain is built from TRBV11-2 and TRBJ1-4; D is perhaps TRBD1 (5 bases). Germline V gives CDR1 SGHAT, CDR2 FQNNGV. The CDR3 is made up of 16 amino acids. The V end was cut by 4 bases, the J end by 4 bases, with 16 bases between. The chain's CDR3 is CASSWRRDAINEKLFF. The CDR3 DNA reads TGTGCCAGCAGCTGGCGGCGGGACGCGATTAATGAAAAACTGTTTTTT.

The chain links TRBV7-9 to TRBJ2-7; D perhaps matches TRBD2 (6 bases). Germline assignment: CDR1 SEHNR and CDR2 FQNEAQ (reference sequence). The V end lost 3 bases, the J end lost 4 bases, and 13 bases lay between the germline ends. The CDR3 is 14 amino acids. The DNA of the CDR3 is TGTGCCAGCAGCTTGACGGCGGGATTTTACGAGCAGTACTTC. Amino acid sequence: CASSLTAGFYEQYF.

The chain combines TRBV7-8 with TRBJ2-5; the D gene is possibly TRBD2 (6 bases). The germline CDR1 and CDR2 sequences are SGHVS and FQNEAQ. The CDR3 contains 14 residues. Trimming pared 1 base from V and 3 bases from J, leaving 9 bases between. This CDR3 reads CASSLGGEEETQYF. CDR3 sequence (DNA): TGTGCCAGCAGCTTAGGGGGGGAGGAAGAGACCCAGTACTTC.

The chain recombines TRBV7-8 with TRBJ1-3; TRBD1 matches 8 bases. Germline loops: CDR1 SGHVS, CDR2 FQNEAQ. V lost 5 bases and J lost 0; bases outside the gene matches: 6. CDR3 length: 16 amino acids. The chain's CDR3 is CASSPPGTGSGNTIYF. CDR3 in DNA: TGTGCCAGCAGCCCGCCCGGGACAGGCTCTGGAAACACCATATATTTT. The whole variable domain, remainder taken from reference TRBV7-8 and TRBJ1-3, is GAGVSQSPRYKVAKRGQDVALRCDPISGHVSLFWYQQALGQGPEFLTYFQNEAQLDKSGLPSDRFFAERPEGSVSTLKIQRTQQEDSAVYLCASSPPGTGSGNTIYFGEGSWLTVV.

The rearrangement links TRBV9 to TRBJ1-6; no reliable D call. CDR3 length: 14 residues. The V gene's germline CDR1 is SGDLS and CDR2 YYNGEE. V dropped 0 bases and J dropped 12 bases, with 13 bases sitting between them. The CDR3 sequence is CASSVGGDLEPLHF. CDR3 DNA: TGTGCCAGCAGCGTAGGCGGGGATTTGGAACCCCTCCACTTT.

The V call is TRBV9, the J call TRBJ1-1; D remains ambiguous. Trimming stripped 3 bases from V and 2 bases from J, with 11 bases between. The CDR3 sequence is 14 residues long. In germline, CDR1 is SGDLS, CDR2 YYNGEE. The CDR3 DNA sequence: TGTGCCAGCAGCGCCGACACCCTTAACACTGAAGCTTTCTTT. Amino acid sequence: CASSADTLNTEAFF.

This clone was seen only once. The chain joins TRBV27 to TRBJ1-2; D gene uncertain. With 6 bases removed from V and 4 bases from J, the gap between germline ends came to 12 bases. Germline V CDR1 and CDR2: MNHEY, SMNVEV (reference sequence). CDR3 size: 13 residues. The CDR3 DNA sequence: TGTGCCAGCAGCAGTAGTCCCCTCTATGGCTACACCTTC. It encodes CASSSSPLYGYTF.

The rearrangement uses TRBV5-1 and TRBJ1-1; no firm D call. Per the germline V gene, CDR1 is SGHRS and CDR2 is YFSETQ. Deletions cut 4 bases from V and 1 base from J, with 8 bases between. The CDR3 is 13 residues long. The CDR3 coding sequence is TGCGCCAGCAGCCGTAACTCGAACACTGAAGCTTTCTTT. Translating it yields CASSRNSNTEAFF.

The chain is built from TRBV2 and TRBJ2-1, with TRBD2 matching over 10 bases. V was clipped by 10 bases and J by 5 bases; unmatched bases: 8. The CDR3 extends over 14 amino acids. The germline V gene has CDR1 SNHLY and CDR2 FYNNEI. The CDR3 nucleotides read TGTGCCATCAGGACTAGCGGAGAAAACAATGAGCAGTTCTTC. This codes for CAIRTSGENNEQFF. Filled out from reference TRBV2 and TRBJ2-1, the complete variable domain reads EPEVTQTPSHQVTQMGQEVILRCVPISNHLYFYWYRQILGQKVEFLVSFYNNEISEKSEIFDDQFSVERPDGSNFTLKIRSTKLEDSAMYFCAIRTSGENNEQFFGPGTRLTVL.

The J gene is TRBJ1-2, the V gene TRBV6-5; 8 bases match TRBD1. Trimming cost V 2 bases and J 1 base; bases outside gene matches: 3. CDR3 length equals 15 residues. Germline loops: CDR1 MNHEY, CDR2 SVGAGI. CDR3 DNA: TGTGCCAGCAGTTACCGGACAGGGAGTAACTATGGCTACACCTTC. It encodes CASSYRTGSNYGYTF.

V and J are TRBV6-5 and TRBJ1-1; perhaps TRBD1 as D (5 bases). This CDR3 has 14 amino acids. From germline, CDR1 is MNHEY and CDR2 SVGAGI. With 7 bases removed from V and 3 bases from J, the gap between germline ends came to 15 bases. This CDR3 is CASNLGVADTEAFF. The CDR3, as DNA: TGTGCCAGCAATTTAGGGGTCGCCGACACTGAAGCTTTCTTT.

The CDR3 region has the DNA TGTGCCAGCAGTTCGAGGGTGAGAGCTAACTATGGCTACACCTTC. As protein: CASSSRVRANYGYTF. V gene TRBV6-6 combines with J gene TRBJ1-2; D not certain. V lost 4 bases and J 0 bases, leaving 12 bases between the germline ends. There are 15 residues in the CDR3. Germline loops: CDR1 MNHNY, CDR2 SVGAGI (reference sequence).

The chain carries TRBV21-1 and TRBJ1-5. TRBV21-1 is reported as a pseudogene. The CDR3 runs to 14 residues. CDR3 nucleotides: TGTGCCAGCAGCAAAGGGAAGGGCAATCAGCCCCAGCATTTT. It is translated as CASSKGKGNQPQHF.

The J gene is TRBJ1-4, the V gene TRBV6-5; weak D call: TRBD1 (5 bases). The V gene's germline CDR1 is MNHEY and CDR2 SVGAGI. This CDR3 has 12 amino acids. The V end lost 7 bases, the J end lost 15 bases, and 18 bases lay between the germline ends. Here the CDR3 reads CASMLPGGQLFF. DNA for the CDR3: TGTGCCAGCATGCTTCCAGGCGGACAATTGTTTTTT.

This rearrangement joins TRBV11-1 to TRBJ1-1; D is uncertain. V gave up 2 bases and J gave up 0 bases, with 13 bases separating them. The length of the CDR3 is 16 residues. Germline V CDR1 and CDR2: SGHAT, FQDESV (reference sequence). CDR3 region: CASSLPPAALNTEAFF. CDR3 nucleotide sequence: TGTGCCAGCAGCTTACCCCCGGCAGCCTTGAACACTGAAGCTTTCTTT.